This T cell receptor (beta chain) was captured in a study of graft-versus-host responses after intestinal transplantation. The wider study: Recipients obtained multivisceral, liver-intestinal, or isolated intestinal transplants. Recipients were all induced with anti-thymocyte globulin, then given tacrolimus and steroids for roughly 3 years. Study-wide points: GvH clones were found in recipient marrow; some appeared first in ileum or blood.

Profiling relied on immunoSEQ multiplex PCR, and the TCRdb table lists in-frame clones only, not all of them. This table holds fewer than 95,000 clones, less than 95% found once. Germline CDR1 is SGHRS and CDR2 is YFSETQ. The CDR3 has 19 residues. Losses at the gene ends were 0 bases for V and 4 bases for J; bases not matched to a gene: 14. About this clone itself: Its cognate antigen is unknown.

This receptor was obtained from a human donor who was the organ donor for an intestinal transplant. The chain recombines TRBV5-1 with TRBJ1-2; 11 bases match TRBD1. The sequences come from unstimulated CD4+ T cells sorted from spleen or lymph node cells, collected before transplant. The CDR3 DNA reads as TGCGCCAGCAGCTTGGCCTCTACTTATGGTGGGACAGGGGGCTATGGCTACACCTTC. Translated: CASSLASTYGGTGGYGYTF.